The next 20 T cell receptor beta chains were all read from a single sample in a study of T-cell reconstitution after alpha-beta-depleted transplantation in children. A TCRbeta library incorporating unique molecular identifiers was prepared. MiXCR was run by TCRdb on the PCR reads, yielding one entry per CDR3 protein. This sample carries a few hundred thousand distinct CDR3 sequences, 10% to 15% of them seen once, and the ten largest clones take 2.2%. The sequencing used PBMCs, mostly from graft donor cells, collected 360 days after TCRalphabeta/CD19-depleted stem cell transplant. The receptors were gathered from a male patient between 5 and 17 years old who had a stem cell transplant for acute myeloid leukemia, so the T cells may come from the graft donor.

This clonotype has at least ten counts. This CDR3 reads CASSQRQNYEQYF. In DNA, the CDR3 is TGCGCCAGCAGCCAACGACAGAACTACGAGCAGTACTTC. The chain has TRBV4-3 and TRBJ2-7, with D possibly matching TRBD1 (5 bases). From germline, CDR1 is LGHNA and CDR2 YSLEER. The CDR3 sequence is 13 residues long. Trimming left V 2 bases short and J 3 bases short, with 8 bases between.

The sample holds a few counts of this clonotype. This is likely a read error, given that the CDR3 carries no conserved phenylalanine or tryptophan at its end. The DNA is left out, because the CDR3 cannot be placed on it with certainty; the CDR3 is given as TCRdb lists it. This chain's CDR3 is CSARAAVS. This chain connects TRBV20-1 to TRBJ1-2. The CDR3 comprises 8 residues, both ends counted. Germline lookup yields CDR1 DFQATT and CDR2 SNEGSKA (reference sequence).

This clonotype was found a few times. This chain joins TRBV6-2 or TRBV6-3 and TRBJ2-5, with 7 bases identical to TRBD1. With V trimmed by 5 bases and J by 1 base, 1 base remained unmatched. Germline V lookup: CDR1 MNHEY, CDR2 SVGEGT. The CDR3 is 13 residues long. CDR3 coding DNA: TGTGCCAGCAGTCGACAGGGCCAAGAGACCCAGTACTTC. It is translated as CASSRQGQETQYF.

This clonotype has just a few counts. The chain is built from TRBV4-3 and TRBJ2-6; 8 bases match TRBD1. Germline loops: CDR1 LGHNA, CDR2 YSLEER. The trim removed 1 base at V and 0 bases at J, leaving 8 bases unmatched. The CDR3 length is 19 residues. The CDR3 here is CASSQAPGTGNSGANVLTF. The CDR3 DNA is TGCGCCAGCAGCCAAGCCCCCGGGACAGGTAACTCTGGGGCCAACGTCCTGACTTTC.

This clonotype was recorded a few times. This CDR3 reads CASSEGSNPTETQYF. The CDR3 nucleotides are TGCGCCAGCTCGGAGGGCAGCAACCCAACGGAGACCCAGTACTTC. This chain uses TRBV5-1 with TRBJ2-5; weak D call: TRBD2 (6 bases). The CDR3 loop spans 15 amino acids. V lost 7 bases and J 5 bases, leaving 21 bases between the germline ends. Germline V gene lookup returns CDR1 SGHRS and CDR2 YFSETQ.

The J gene is TRBJ1-5, the V gene TRBV12-3 or TRBV12-4; no firm D call. The CDR3 length is 14 residues. Deletions cut 3 bases from V and 5 bases from J, with 11 bases between. This CDR3 is CASSFGNSDQPQHF. DNA of the CDR3: TGTGCCAGCAGTTTTGGTAATTCGGATCAGCCCCAGCATTTT.

This clonotype was counted only a few times. This chain joins TRBV5-4 and TRBJ2-5; D possibly corresponds to TRBD1 (7 bases). The CDR3 spans 15 residues. Germline V lookup: CDR1 SGHNT, CDR2 YYREEE (reference sequence). Between the trimmed V and J ends, which lost 4 bases and 5 bases, there was a span of 18 bases. The CDR3 coding sequence is TGTGCCAGCAGCCGCGGGACAGCCACGACTGAGACCCAGTACTTC. It specifies CASSRGTATTETQYF.

In this sample, this clonotype turned up many times. The chain couples TRBV5-1 to TRBJ2-1; D is perhaps TRBD1 (5 bases). Trimming left V 5 bases short and J 0 bases short, with 9 bases between. The CDR3 length is 14 residues. The germline V gene encodes CDR1 SGHRS and CDR2 YFSETQ. CDR3 DNA: TGCGCCAGCAGAGGGGTCAGCTCCTACAATGAGCAGTTCTTC. Encoded protein: CASRGVSSYNEQFF.

This clonotype was recorded many times. The chain has TRBV11-1 and TRBJ2-7; D assignment may be TRBD1 or TRBD2 (5 bases each). Germline V lookup: CDR1 SGHAT, CDR2 FQDESV (reference sequence). Trimming removed 2 bases at V and 3 bases at J, with 14 bases between. This CDR3 contains 15 residues. CDR3 residues: CASSLPRGTGYEQYF. The CDR3 DNA sequence: TGTGCCAGCAGCTTACCCAGAGGGACGGGCTACGAGCAGTACTTC.

This clonotype was seen more than once but under ten times. V is TRBV6-2 or TRBV6-3 and J is TRBJ1-6, with D hard to call. Germline V CDR1 and CDR2: MNHEY, SVGEGT. The V gene lost 0 bases and the J gene lost 7 bases, with 4 bases spanning the gap. The CDR3 runs 13 residues. The CDR3: CASSYSYNSPLHF. The CDR3 nucleotides read TGTGCCAGCAGTTACTCGTACAATTCACCCCTCCACTTT.

V and J are TRBV6-2 or TRBV6-3 and TRBJ2-3; D is uncertain. The CDR3 runs to 11 residues. Per the germline V gene, CDR1 is MNHEY and CDR2 is SVGEGT. The V end was cut by 8 bases, the J end by 5 bases, with 8 bases between. DNA of the CDR3: TGTGCCAGCGGGCCGTTAGATACGCAGTATTTT. Amino acids: CASGPLDTQYF.

There are many counts of this clonotype. The chain uses TRBV4-2 and TRBJ2-3; the D gene is possibly TRBD2 (6 bases). CDR3 length equals 16 residues. Germline CDR1 is LGHNA and CDR2 is YNFKEQ. The V and J ends lost 4 bases and 1 base respectively, with 15 bases between them. The CDR3 DNA reads as TGTGCCAGCAGCCCCCGAGGGGCTAGCGGCACAGATACGCAGTATTTT. Translating gives CASSPRGASGTDTQYF.

This clonotype was detected only a few times. CDR3 region: CASSLAGPPAPYGYTF. The CDR3 DNA reads as TGTGCCAGCAGCTTAGCAGGGCCCCCTGCCCCCTATGGCTACACCTTC. The chain couples TRBV7-9 to TRBJ1-2; D is unresolved. The CDR3 totals 16 residues. Germline assignment: CDR1 SEHNR and CDR2 FQNEAQ (reference sequence). Trimming stripped 0 bases from V and 4 bases from J, with 15 bases between.

The CDR3 sequence is CASSQERTSYNEQFF. CDR3 DNA: TGCGCCAGCAGCCAAGAGCGAACCAGTTACAATGAGCAGTTCTTC. This rearrangement joins TRBV4-3 to TRBJ2-1; D gene uncertain. V gave up 0 bases and J gave up 4 bases, with 10 bases separating them. The CDR3 totals 15 residues. Per germline, CDR1 LGHNA and CDR2 YSLEER.

This clonotype was picked up many times. This chain connects TRBV7-2 to TRBJ2-2; D unresolved. This CDR3 has 12 residues. V lost 3 bases to trimming and J lost 7 bases, with 6 bases between them. Germline CDR1 SGHTA, CDR2 FQGNSA. This CDR3 reads CASSFRVGELFF. CDR3 nucleotides: TGTGCCAGCAGCTTCCGGGTCGGGGAGCTGTTTTTT.

In this sample, this clonotype turned up once. This CDR3 is CASSPREGQGNSPLHF. In DNA form, the CDR3 reads TGTGCCAGCAGCCCCCGCGAGGGACAGGGGAATTCACCCCTCCACTTT. The chain joins TRBV7-2 to TRBJ1-6; 10 nucleotides agree with TRBD1. CDR3 length equals 16 residues. Trimming cost V 5 bases and J 7 bases; bases outside gene matches: 8. CDR1 is SGHTA, CDR2 FQGNSA, per germline.

This clonotype was counted at least ten times. The chain combines TRBV3-1 with TRBJ2-2; TRBD2 matches 9 bases. The length of the CDR3 is 19 residues. Germline CDR1 reads LGHDT; CDR2 reads YNNKEL (reference sequence). V gave up 0 bases and J gave up 3 bases; unmatched junction bases: 11. The CDR3 is CASSQDALSGRIDTGELFF. The CDR3 nucleotides read TGTGCCAGCAGCCAAGATGCCCTTAGCGGGAGAATCGACACCGGGGAGCTGTTTTTT.

V gene TRBV14 combines with J gene TRBJ2-1, with a tentative D call TRBD1 (5 bases). Germline V gene data show CDR1 as SGHDN and CDR2 as FVKESK. Trimming shortened V by 0 bases and J by 10 bases, and 7 bases separated the two germline ends. The CDR3 has 12 residues. CDR3 bases: TGTGCCAGCAGCCAAGACCGGACAGAGCAGTTCTTC. It encodes CASSQDRTEQFF.

This clonotype was recorded a few times. The chain employs TRBV10-3 and TRBJ2-7, with D maybe TRBD2 (5 bases). The CDR3 covers 16 residues. The V end lost 0 bases, the J end lost 0 bases, and 12 bases lay between the germline ends. The germline gives CDR1 ENHRY, CDR2 SYGVKD. The CDR3 loop reads CAISESGGLSSYEQYF. The CDR3 DNA is TGTGCCATCAGTGAGTCGGGCGGGTTAAGCTCCTACGAGCAGTACTTC.

The gene calls are TRBV5-5 and TRBJ2-2, with TRBD2 matching 10 bases. CDR1 and CDR2 from the germline V gene are SGHKS and YYEKEE (reference sequence). J gave up 10 bases and V 0 bases, and 6 bases lay outside the gene matches. This CDR3 has 15 residues. CDR3 protein: CASSLVASGREELFF. The CDR3 DNA reads TGTGCCAGCAGCTTGGTGGCTAGCGGGAGAGAGGAGCTGTTTTTT.